The clone carrying this T cell receptor beta chain was counted many times. This record belongs to a study of T-cell reconstitution after alpha-beta-depleted transplantation in children. The authors prepared the TCRbeta library with unique molecular identifiers. From the PCR reads, TCRdb called clonotypes with MiXCR, one entry per CDR3 protein. The sample holds about 230,000 distinct CDR3 sequences, approximately 9.7% seen once. The length of the CDR3 is 16 residues. V shed 5 bases and J 4 bases; nucleotides not matched to a gene: 7. The V gene's germline CDR1 is LNHDA and CDR2 SQIVND (reference sequence).

This sequence was found in a human donor who donated a stem cell graft to a child with SCID. Sequenced here: PBMCs from the stem cell graft donor, sampled from the stem cell graft. The chain couples TRBV19 to TRBJ2-3, with 12 bases lining up with TRBD2. CDR3: CASSRTSGDRSDTQYF. Here the CDR3 DNA reads TGTGCCAGTAGTCGGACTAGCGGGGATCGTTCAGATACGCAGTATTTT. Combining the CDR3 with reference TRBV19 and TRBJ2-3 gives the whole variable domain DGGITQSPKYLFRKEGQNVTLSCEQNLNHDAMYWYRQDPGQGLRLIYYSQIVNDFQKGDIAEGYSVSREKKESFPLTVTSAQKNPTAFYLCASSRTSGDRSDTQYFGPGTRLTVL.